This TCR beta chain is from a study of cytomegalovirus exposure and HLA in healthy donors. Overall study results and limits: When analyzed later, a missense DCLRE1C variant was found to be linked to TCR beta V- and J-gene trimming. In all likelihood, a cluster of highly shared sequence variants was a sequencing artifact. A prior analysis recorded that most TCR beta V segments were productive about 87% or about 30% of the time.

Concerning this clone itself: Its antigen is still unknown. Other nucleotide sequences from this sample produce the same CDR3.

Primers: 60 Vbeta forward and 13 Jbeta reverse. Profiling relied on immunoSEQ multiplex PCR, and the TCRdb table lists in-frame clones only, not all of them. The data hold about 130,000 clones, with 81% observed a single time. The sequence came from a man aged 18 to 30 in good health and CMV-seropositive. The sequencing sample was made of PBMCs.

This chain's CDR3 is CASSQEAGNQPQHF. The DNA for the CDR3 is TGCGCCAGCAGCCAAGAGGCGGGCAATCAGCCCCAGCATTTT. This chain joins TRBV4-3 and TRBJ1-5; D ambiguous. With 0 bases removed from V and 2 bases from J, the gap between germline ends came to 5 bases. This CDR3 region has 14 residues. Germline CDR1 is LGHNA and CDR2 is YSLEER.